These T cell receptor beta chains were read from a single sample in a study of glioma-infiltrating T cells. TCRdb independently ran MiXCR on the multiplex PCR reads; one entry per CDR3 protein. The sample lists roughly 100,000 distinct CDR3 sequences, 35% to 45% occurring once. The material sequenced was glioma tissue, nonneoplastic brain tissue, or PBMCs (not recorded which). Receptors were obtained from a human donor with low-grade glioma or glioblastoma, undergoing nonglioma brain surgery, or in good health (not recorded which). CDR3s include the opening cysteine and the closing phenylalanine or tryptophan.

j_gene | len | v_gene | CDR3aa
TRBJ2-3 | 13 | TRBV27 | CASSFLRTDTQYF
TRBJ2-7 | 12 | TRBV10-3 | CAISAGQHEQYF
TRBJ1-1 | 14 | TRBV14 | CASSQVWDSTEAFF
TRBJ2-7 | 13 | TRBV10-3 | CAISLREGYEQYF
TRBJ1-4 | 15 | TRBV28 | CASSLLGATNEKLFF
TRBJ2-7 | 13 | TRBV15 | CATSVGPSYEQYF
TRBJ2-5 | 14 | TRBV24-1 | CATSDRQTQETQYF
TRBJ2-7 | 14 | TRBV19 | CASTTQPGGLEQYF
TRBJ2-3 | 15 | TRBV24-1 | CATSDPRESTDTQYF
TRBJ2-7 | 14 | TRBV5-8 | CARSQSTGWYEQYF
TRBJ2-3 | 15 | TRBV6-2/TRBV6-3 | CASSTTGTGTDKQYF
TRBJ2-5 | 11 | TRBV3-1 | CANSQSETQYF
TRBJ2-2 | 15 | TRBV29-1 | CSILFSTANTGELFF
TRBJ2-7 | 15 | TRBV20-1 | CSARRLAGGIYEQYF
TRBJ1-5 | 13 | TRBV19 | CASSISSNQPQHF
TRBJ1-2 | 14 | TRBV3-1 | CASSQGKGKYGYTF
TRBJ2-3 | 16 | TRBV20-1 | CSALNPSGLSTDTQYF
TRBJ1-2 | 15 | TRBV2 | CASSETRTASYGYTF
TRBJ1-5 | 14 | TRBV7-9 | CASSSTGLNKPQNF
TRBJ1-2 | 12 | TRBV18 | CASSGQGYGYTF
TRBJ1-4 | 15 | TRBV25-1 | CASSESQDIPGKLFF
TRBJ2-4 | 17 | TRBV24-1 | CATSDPRDREAKNIQYF
TRBJ1-5 | 14 | TRBV20-1 | CSARGEGSNQPQHF
TRBJ2-5 | 14 | TRBV6-2/TRBV6-3 | CVSSYSALGETQYF